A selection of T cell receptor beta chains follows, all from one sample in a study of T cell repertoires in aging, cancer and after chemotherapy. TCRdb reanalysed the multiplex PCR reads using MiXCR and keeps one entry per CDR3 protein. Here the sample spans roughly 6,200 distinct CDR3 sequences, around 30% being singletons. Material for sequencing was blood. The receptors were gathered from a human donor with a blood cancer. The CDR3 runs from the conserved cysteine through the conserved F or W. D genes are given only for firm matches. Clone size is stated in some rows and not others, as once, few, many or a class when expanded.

CDR3aa: CASSIDRTTGELFF
CDR3nt: TGTGCCAGTAGTATAGATCGAACAACCGGGGAGCTGTTTTTT
d_gene: NA
j_gene: TRBJ2-2
abundance: medium-sized
len: 14
v_gene: TRBV19

CDR3aa: CASSPFAMKNTEAFF
CDR3nt: TGTGCCAGCAGTCCCTTTGCAATGAAGAACACTGAAGCTTTCTTT
d_gene: NA
j_gene: TRBJ1-1
abundance: NA
len: 15
v_gene: TRBV6-1

CDR3aa: CAISGEGHTYTDTQYF
CDR3nt: TGTGCCATCAGTGGGGAAGGTCACACATACACAGATACGCAGTATTTT
d_gene: NA
j_gene: TRBJ2-3
abundance: medium-sized
len: 16
v_gene: TRBV10-3

CDR3aa: CASSRGASYNSPLHF
CDR3nt: TGTGCCAGCAGTCGGGGGGCCTCCTATAATTCACCCCTCCACTTT
d_gene: NA
j_gene: TRBJ1-6
abundance: medium-sized
len: 15
v_gene: TRBV6-5

CDR3aa: CASRLAAGGPDTQYF
CDR3nt: TGTGCCAGCAGGTTAGCGGCGGGAGGGCCAGATACGCAGTATTTT
d_gene: TRBD2
j_gene: TRBJ2-3
abundance: NA
len: 15
v_gene: TRBV7-9

CDR3aa: CASSLGASSGSYEQYF
CDR3nt: TGCGCCAGCAGCTTGGGGGCGAGTAGCGGATCCTACGAGCAGTACTTC
d_gene: NA
j_gene: TRBJ2-7
abundance: NA
len: 16
v_gene: TRBV4-2

CDR3aa: CASSFGLAVYNEQFF
CDR3nt: TGTGCCAGCAGCTTTGGACTAGCGGTTTACAATGAGCAGTTCTTC
d_gene: TRBD2
j_gene: TRBJ2-1
abundance: once
len: 15
v_gene: TRBV5-5

CDR3aa: CASSFMGQEGDEQFF
CDR3nt: TGTGCCAGCAGTTTTATGGGACAGGAGGGGGATGAGCAGTTCTTC
d_gene: TRBD1
j_gene: TRBJ2-1
abundance: NA
len: 15
v_gene: TRBV28

CDR3aa: CASSSYSSEQYF
CDR3nt: TGTGCCAGCAGCTCCTACTCGAGTGAGCAGTACTTC
d_gene: NA
j_gene: TRBJ2-7
abundance: NA
len: 12
v_gene: TRBV7-2

CDR3aa: CASSLYDGTGYEQYF
CDR3nt: TGTGCCAGCAGTTTATACGATGGGACAGGGTACGAGCAGTACTTC
d_gene: TRBD1
j_gene: TRBJ2-7
abundance: NA
len: 15
v_gene: TRBV27